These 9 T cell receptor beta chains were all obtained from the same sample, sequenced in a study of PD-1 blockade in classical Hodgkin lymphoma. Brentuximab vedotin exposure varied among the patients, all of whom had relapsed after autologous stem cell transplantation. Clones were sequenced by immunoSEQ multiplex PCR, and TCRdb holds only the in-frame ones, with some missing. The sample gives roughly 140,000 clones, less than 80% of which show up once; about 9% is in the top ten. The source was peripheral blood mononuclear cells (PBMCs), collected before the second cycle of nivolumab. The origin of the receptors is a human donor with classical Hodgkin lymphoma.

DNA of the CDR3: TGTGCCAGCAGCGTCGACGGACAGGGGGCAAGAGAGCACACTGAAGCTTTCTTT. Protein product: CASSVDGQGAREHTEAFF. This chain joins TRBV9 and TRBJ1-1, with TRBD1 matching over 11 bases. The CDR3 is 18 residues long. Per the germline V gene, CDR1 is SGDLS and CDR2 is YYNGEE. J gave up 3 bases and V 2 bases, and 12 bases lay outside the gene matches.

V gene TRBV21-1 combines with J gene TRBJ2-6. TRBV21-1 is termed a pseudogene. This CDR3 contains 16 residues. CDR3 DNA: TGTGCCAGCAGCAAAGCGGACGGGTCTGGGGCCAACGTCCTGACTTTC. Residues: CASSKADGSGANVLTF.

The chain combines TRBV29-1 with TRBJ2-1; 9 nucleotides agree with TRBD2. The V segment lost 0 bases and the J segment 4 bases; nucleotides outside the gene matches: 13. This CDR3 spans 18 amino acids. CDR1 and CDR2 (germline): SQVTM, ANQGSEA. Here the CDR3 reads CSVEDLALAGRKYNEQFF. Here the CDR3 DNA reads TGCAGCGTTGAAGACCTTGCCCTAGCGGGGCGGAAATACAATGAGCAGTTCTTC.

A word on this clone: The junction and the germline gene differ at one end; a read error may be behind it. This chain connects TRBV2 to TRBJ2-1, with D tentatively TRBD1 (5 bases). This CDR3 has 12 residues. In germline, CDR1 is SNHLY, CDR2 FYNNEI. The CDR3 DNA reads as TGTGCCAGCAGGGAAGATGACAGAGAGCAGTTCTTC. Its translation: CASREDDREQFF.

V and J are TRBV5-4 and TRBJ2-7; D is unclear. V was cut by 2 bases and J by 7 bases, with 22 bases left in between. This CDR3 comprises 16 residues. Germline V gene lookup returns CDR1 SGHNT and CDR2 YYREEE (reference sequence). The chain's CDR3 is CASSFIDRSLPLEQYF. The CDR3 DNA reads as TGTGCCAGCAGCTTTATTGATCGCAGCCTCCCCCTTGAGCAGTACTTC. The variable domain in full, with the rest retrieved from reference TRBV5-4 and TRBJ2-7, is ETGVTQSPTHLIKTRGQQVTLRCSSQSGHNTVSWYQQALGQGPQFIFQYYREEENGRGNFPPRFSGLQFPNYSSELNVNALELDDSALYLCASSFIDRSLPLEQYFGPGTRLTVT.

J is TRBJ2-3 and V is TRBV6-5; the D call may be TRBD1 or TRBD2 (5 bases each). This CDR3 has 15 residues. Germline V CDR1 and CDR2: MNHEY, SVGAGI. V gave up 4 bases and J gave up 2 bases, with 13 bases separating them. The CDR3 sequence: CASSFAGSPTDTQYF. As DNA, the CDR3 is TGTGCCAGCAGTTTTGCAGGGAGTCCCACAGATACGCAGTATTTT.

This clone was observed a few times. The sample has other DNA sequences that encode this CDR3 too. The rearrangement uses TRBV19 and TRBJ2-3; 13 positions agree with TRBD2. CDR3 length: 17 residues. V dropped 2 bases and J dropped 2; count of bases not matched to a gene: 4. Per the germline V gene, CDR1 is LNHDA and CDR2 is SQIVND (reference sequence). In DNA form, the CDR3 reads TGTGCCAGTAGTATACGACTAGCGGGGGGCCCCACAGATACGCAGTATTTT. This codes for CASSIRLAGGPTDTQYF.

CDR3: CASSQGLAGKNEQFF. The CDR3 coding sequence is TGTGCCAGCAGCCAAGGACTAGCGGGAAAAAATGAGCAGTTCTTC. The chain recombines TRBV7-9 with TRBJ2-1; TRBD2 matches 12 bases. This CDR3 region has 15 residues. Germline CDR1 SEHNR, CDR2 FQNEAQ (reference sequence). With V trimmed by 5 bases and J by 7 bases, 6 bases remained unmatched.

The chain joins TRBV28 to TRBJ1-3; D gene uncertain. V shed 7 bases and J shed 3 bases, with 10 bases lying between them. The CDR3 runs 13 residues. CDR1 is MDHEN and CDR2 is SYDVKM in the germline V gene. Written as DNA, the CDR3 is TGTGCCAGCACCCACCGTTATGGAAACACCATATATTTT. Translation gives CASTHRYGNTIYF.